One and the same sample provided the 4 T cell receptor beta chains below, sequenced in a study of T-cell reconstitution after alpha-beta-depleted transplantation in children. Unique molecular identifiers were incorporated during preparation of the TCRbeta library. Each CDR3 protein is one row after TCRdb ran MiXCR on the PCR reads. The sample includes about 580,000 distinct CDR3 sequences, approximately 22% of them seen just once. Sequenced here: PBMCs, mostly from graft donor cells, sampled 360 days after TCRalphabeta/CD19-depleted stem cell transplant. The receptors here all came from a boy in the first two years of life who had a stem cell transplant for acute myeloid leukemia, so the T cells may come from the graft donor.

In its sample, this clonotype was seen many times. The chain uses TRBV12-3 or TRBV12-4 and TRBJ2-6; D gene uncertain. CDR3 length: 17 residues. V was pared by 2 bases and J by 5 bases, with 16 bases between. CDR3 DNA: TGTGCCAGCAGTTTAACGGGCGGTAACCTCCGGGCCAACGTCCTGACTTTC. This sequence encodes CASSLTGGNLRANVLTF.

In DNA form, the CDR3 reads TGCGCCAGCAGCCCCGGGGCAGCCAACACTGAAGCTTTCTTT. This encodes CASSPGAANTEAFF. The genes are TRBV5-1 and TRBJ1-1; D possibly corresponds to TRBD1 (5 bases). Looked up from germline, CDR1 is SGHRS and CDR2 is YFSETQ. V lost 4 bases and J lost 2, with 12 bases in between. The CDR3 sequence is 14 residues long.

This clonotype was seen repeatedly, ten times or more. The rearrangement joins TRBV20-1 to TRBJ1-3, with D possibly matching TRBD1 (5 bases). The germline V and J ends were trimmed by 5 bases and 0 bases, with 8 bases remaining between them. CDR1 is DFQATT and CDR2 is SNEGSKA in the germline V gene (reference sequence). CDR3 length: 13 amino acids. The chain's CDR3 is CSAYRPSGNTIYF. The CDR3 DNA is TGCAGTGCTTACAGGCCCTCTGGAAACACCATATATTTT.

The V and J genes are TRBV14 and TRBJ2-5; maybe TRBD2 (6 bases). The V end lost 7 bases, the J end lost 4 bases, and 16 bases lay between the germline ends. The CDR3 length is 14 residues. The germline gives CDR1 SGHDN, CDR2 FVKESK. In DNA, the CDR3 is TGTGCCAGCACCCCCTGGAATAGCGGAGAGACCCAGTACTTC. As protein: CASTPWNSGETQYF.